This section outlines one T cell receptor beta chain sequence together with its context. Its antigen is currently unknown. V lost 3 bases, J lost 0 bases, and 8 bases lay in between. CDR1 is SGHKS and CDR2 is YYEKEE in the germline V gene (reference sequence). This CDR3 is 14 amino acids long. Profiling relied on immunoSEQ multiplex PCR, and the TCRdb table lists in-frame clones only, not all of them. There are 150,000 or so clones in the sample; more than 90% occur only once, and approximately 5.4% lies in the top ten. The data belong to a study of T cell responses to AZD1222 COVID-19 vaccine. Regarding the study as a whole: Repertoires were sampled only after the peak T cell response. White British people made up most donors, females outnumbered males, and clonal diversity was possibly underestimated.

The source was peripheral blood, collected on day 0 of AZD1222 vaccination. The sequence was collected from an adult in good health. V and J are TRBV5-5 and TRBJ2-3; D is unresolved. In DNA form, the CDR3 reads TGTGCCAGCAGCTGGGAACAGAGCACAGATACGCAGTATTTT. As protein: CASSWEQSTDTQYF.